These 8 T cell receptor beta chains were sequenced from one sample in a study of T cells of healthy individuals. Each CDR3 protein is one row after TCRdb ran MiXCR on the 5' RACE reads. There are 95,000 to 100,000 distinct CDR3 sequences in the sample; roughly 18% occur only once, and approximately 6% lies in the top ten. The receptors shown here come from a human donor in good health.

The J gene is TRBJ2-3, the V gene TRBV20-1, with 10 bases matching TRBD2. CDR3 size: 17 residues. Looked up from germline, CDR1 is DFQATT and CDR2 is SNEGSKA (reference sequence). Trimming removed 3 bases from V and 2 bases from J; junction bases left unmatched: 11. The CDR3 bases are TGCAGTGCTAGCCTACCGGGACTAGCGCCTAACACAGATACGCAGTATTTT. It yields the protein CSASLPGLAPNTDTQYF.

This clonotype showed up many times. The chain uses TRBV5-1 and TRBJ1-4; D uncertain. Germline lookup yields CDR1 SGHRS and CDR2 YFSETQ. CDR3 length: 13 residues. Trimming removed 5 bases at V and 1 base at J, with 6 bases between. The CDR3 nucleotides read TGCGCCAGCAGTCGGGTAACTAATGAAAAACTGTTTTTT. Translation: CASSRVTNEKLFF.

This clonotype turned up a few times. The chain uses TRBV5-1 and TRBJ2-2; TRBD2 matches at 8 bases. CDR1 is SGHRS, CDR2 YFSETQ, per germline. This CDR3 region has 15 residues. V was clipped by 0 bases and J by 4 bases; unmatched bases: 2. Here the CDR3 reads CASSLEAGATGELFF. CDR3 nucleotide sequence: TGCGCCAGCAGCTTGGAAGCGGGGGCCACCGGGGAGCTGTTTTTT.

V is TRBV20-1 and J is TRBJ2-7, with 9 bases identical to TRBD2. This CDR3 comprises 16 residues. The germline V gene has CDR1 DFQATT and CDR2 SNEGSKA (reference sequence). Losses at the gene ends were 0 bases for V and 0 bases for J; bases not matched to a gene: 6. The CDR3 region is CSARDFEREASYEQYF. The CDR3 DNA reads as TGCAGTGCTAGAGATTTCGAGCGGGAGGCCTCCTACGAGCAGTACTTC.

This clonotype was counted only a few times. V and J are TRBV5-1 and TRBJ2-1, with 9 nucleotides matching TRBD2. CDR3 length: 15 residues. CDR1 and CDR2 (germline): SGHRS, YFSETQ. V lost 1 base and J lost 9; bases outside the gene matches: 8. The DNA of the CDR3 is TGCGCCAGCAGCTTGCGGGTAGCGGGAGAGAGTGAGCAGTTCTTC. Protein product: CASSLRVAGESEQFF.

The rearrangement uses TRBV7-9 and TRBJ2-4; either TRBD1 or TRBD2 may supply D (5 bases each). The CDR3 runs to 16 residues. V shed 3 bases and J shed 6 bases, with 18 bases lying between them. Germline-derived CDR1 and CDR2 are SEHNR and FQNEAQ (reference sequence). Here the CDR3 reads CASSLGSGRAANIQYF. CDR3 in DNA: TGTGCCAGCAGCTTGGGATCAGGGCGGGCGGCAAACATTCAGTACTTC. The complete variable domain, with remaining parts taken from reference TRBV7-9 and TRBJ2-4, reads DTGVSQNPRHKITKRGQNVTFRCDPISEHNRLYWYRQTLGQGPEFLTYFQNEAQLEKSRLLSDRFSAERPKGSFSTLEIQRTEQGDSAMYLCASSLGSGRAANIQYFGAGTRLSVL.

To note about this clonotype: This may come from a read error, since a much larger clone is one base off. V usage is TRBV9 and J usage is TRBJ2-3; D remains ambiguous. Germline CDR1 SGDLS, CDR2 YYNGEE. Deletions cut 4 bases from V and 4 bases from J, with 13 bases between. This CDR3 is 14 amino acids long. CDR3 region: CASSKGPAPDTQYF. Here the CDR3 DNA reads TGTGCCAGCAGCAAGGGCCCCGCCCCAGATACGCAGTATTTT.

V usage is TRBV28 and J usage is TRBJ2-2; D not certain. Germline V gene lookup returns CDR1 MDHEN and CDR2 SYDVKM. The germline V and J ends were trimmed by 6 bases and 8 bases, with 7 bases remaining between them. The CDR3 runs 11 residues. The CDR3 DNA follows: TGTGCCAGCAGGCTCCGAGGGGAGCTGTTTTTT. Its translation is CASRLRGELFF.